The following is a T cell receptor beta chain sequence with its context. This specimen belongs to a study of shared clonotypes between healthy human individuals. CD45RO-negative, CCR7-selected cells formed the naive CD8 fraction, which excluded terminally differentiated effector memory CD45RA+ cells. The study ran the assay at deep level. Repertoires were generated with immunoSEQ multiplex PCR, while TCRdb's copy carries only in-frame clones and drops some. Among under 850,000 clones listed, around 93% were seen once. The V and J ends lost 5 bases and 2 bases respectively, with 19 bases between them. The CDR3 consists of 16 residues. CDR1 and CDR2 from the germline V gene are MNHEY and SMNVEV (reference sequence).

The TCR was taken from a man under 40 in good health. Sequencing was carried out using naive CD8+ T cells sorted from blood. V is TRBV27 and J is TRBJ2-7; a possible D gene is TRBD2 (6 bases). CDR3 DNA: TGTGCCAGCAGTCCCATTGGAGGGGCGATTGCCTACGAGCAGTACTTC. This gives the protein CASSPIGGAIAYEQYF.